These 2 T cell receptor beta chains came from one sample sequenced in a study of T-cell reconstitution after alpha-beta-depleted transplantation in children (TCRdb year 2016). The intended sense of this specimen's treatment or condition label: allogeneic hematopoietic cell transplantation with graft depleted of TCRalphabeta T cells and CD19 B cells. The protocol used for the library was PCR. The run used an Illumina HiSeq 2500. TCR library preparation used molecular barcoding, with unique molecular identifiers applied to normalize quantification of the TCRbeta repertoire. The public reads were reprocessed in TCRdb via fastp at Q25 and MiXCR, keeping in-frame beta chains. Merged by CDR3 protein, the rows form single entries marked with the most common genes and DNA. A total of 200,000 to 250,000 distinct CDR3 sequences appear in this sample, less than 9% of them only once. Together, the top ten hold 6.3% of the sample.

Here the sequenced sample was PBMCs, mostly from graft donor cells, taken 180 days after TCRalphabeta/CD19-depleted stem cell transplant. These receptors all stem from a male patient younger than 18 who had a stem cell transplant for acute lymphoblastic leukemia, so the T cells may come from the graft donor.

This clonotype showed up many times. DNA of the CDR3: TGCAGTGCGGGGGGGTACAATGAGCAGTTCTTC. Its translation: CSAGGYNEQFF. This chain links TRBV20-1 with TRBJ2-1; TRBD2 aligns across 7 bases. V gave up 6 bases and J gave up 4 bases; unmatched junction bases: 0. The V gene's germline CDR1 is DFQATT and CDR2 SNEGSKA (reference sequence). The CDR3 is 11 residues long.

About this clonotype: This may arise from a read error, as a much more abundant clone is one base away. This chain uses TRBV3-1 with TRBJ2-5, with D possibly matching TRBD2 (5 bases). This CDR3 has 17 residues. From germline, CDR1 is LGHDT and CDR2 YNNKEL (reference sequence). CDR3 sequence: CASSEDPSRRIKKTQYF. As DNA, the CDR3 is TGTGCCAGCAGCGAAGATCCTAGCCGTCGCATAAAAAAGACCCAGTACTTC.